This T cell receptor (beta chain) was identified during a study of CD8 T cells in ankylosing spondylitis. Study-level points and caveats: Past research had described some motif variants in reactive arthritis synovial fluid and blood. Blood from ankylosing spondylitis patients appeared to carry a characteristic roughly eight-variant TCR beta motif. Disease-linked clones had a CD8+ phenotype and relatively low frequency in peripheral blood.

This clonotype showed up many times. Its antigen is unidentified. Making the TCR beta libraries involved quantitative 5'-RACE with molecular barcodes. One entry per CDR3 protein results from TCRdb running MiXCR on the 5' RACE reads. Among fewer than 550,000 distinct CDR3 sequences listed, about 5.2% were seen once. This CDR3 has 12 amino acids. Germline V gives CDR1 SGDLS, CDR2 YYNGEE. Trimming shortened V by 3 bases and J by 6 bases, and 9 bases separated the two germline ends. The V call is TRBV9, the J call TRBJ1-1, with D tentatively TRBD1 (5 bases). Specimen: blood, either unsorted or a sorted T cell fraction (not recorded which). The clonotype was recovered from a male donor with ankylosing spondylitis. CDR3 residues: CASSGSGPEAFF. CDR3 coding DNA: TGTGCCAGCAGCGGGTCGGGGCCTGAAGCTTTCTTT.